Below, 30 T cell receptor beta chains from the same sample are listed, as sequenced in a study of blood T cell repertoires in COVID-19. The repertoire was sequenced with immunoSEQ multiplex PCR; TCRdb's copy has only in-frame clones and lacks some. The sample yields approximately 210,000 clones, approximately 91% seen once. The sample consisted of peripheral blood. These receptors were obtained from a man aged 35-49 years with acute or convalescent COVID-19.

V and J are TRBV6-1 and TRBJ1-2, with 7 bases that match TRBD1. The length of the CDR3 is 15 residues. CDR1 and CDR2 (germline): MNHNS, SASEGT. The J segment lost 5 bases and the V segment lost 0 bases, leaving 6 bases of the junction unmatched. The CDR3 coding sequence is TGTGCCAGCAGTGAAGCGCATCAGGGACAGTATGGCTACACCTTC. This encodes CASSEAHQGQYGYTF.

The chain links TRBV20-1 to TRBJ2-7; 10 bases are a match to TRBD1. Trimming at V came to 3 bases and at J to 3 bases, leaving 8 bases not matched to a gene. CDR1 and CDR2 (germline): DFQATT, SNEGSKA (reference sequence). CDR3 length: 15 residues. CDR3 sequence: CSASWSGQGLYEQYF. DNA of the CDR3: TGCAGTGCTAGTTGGTCGGGACAGGGGCTCTACGAGCAGTACTTC.

This clone has only one observation. The rearrangement joins TRBV2 to TRBJ2-7; D perhaps matches TRBD1 (6 bases). Germline CDR1 SNHLY, CDR2 FYNNEI. This CDR3 has 14 residues. Between the trimmed V and J ends, which lost 6 bases and 1 base, there was a span of 13 bases. The CDR3 loop is CASSANRESYEQYF. The CDR3 nucleotides are TGTGCCAGCAGCGCTAACAGGGAATCCTACGAGCAGTACTTC.

The chain has TRBV11-2 and TRBJ2-7; 9 positions agree with TRBD2. The ends lost 1 base at V and 2 bases at J; junction bases unmatched: 3. The CDR3 length is 15 residues. Germline V gene lookup returns CDR1 SGHAT and CDR2 FQNNGV. The CDR3 DNA sequence: TGTGCCAGCAGCTTAGCTAGCGGGGCCCCCTACGAGCAGTACTTC. This translates into CASSLASGAPYEQYF.

The CDR3 nucleotides are TGTGCCAGCAGCTCCCCGGTCCAGGGGTTCCACGAGCAGTACTTC. Amino acid sequence: CASSSPVQGFHEQYF. The chain joins TRBV11-2 to TRBJ2-7; maybe TRBD1 (6 bases). V lost 4 bases and J lost 5, with 18 bases in between. The CDR3 has 15 amino acids. Germline CDR1 and CDR2: SGHAT and FQNNGV.

This rearrangement joins TRBV5-1 to TRBJ2-7; 15 bases agree with TRBD2. This CDR3 has 17 residues. The trim removed 4 bases at V and 0 bases at J, leaving 5 bases unmatched. CDR1 and CDR2 (germline): SGHRS, YFSETQ. This chain's CDR3 is CASSPGLAGGLSYEQYF. In DNA form, the CDR3 reads TGCGCCAGCAGCCCGGGACTAGCGGGGGGCCTCTCCTACGAGCAGTACTTC.

The chain has TRBV28 and TRBJ2-5; 10 bases are a match to TRBD1. The germline V gene encodes CDR1 MDHEN and CDR2 SYDVKM. The CDR3 sequence is 15 residues long. Trimming removed 6 bases from V and 2 bases from J; junction bases left unmatched: 6. The CDR3 loop is CASSPRDRGQETQYF. Here the CDR3 DNA reads TGTGCCAGCAGCCCCAGGGACAGGGGACAAGAGACCCAGTACTTC.

This chain joins TRBV5-1 and TRBJ2-1; tentatively, D is TRBD2 (5 bases). V lost 4 bases and J lost 2, with 10 bases in between. The CDR3 spans 14 residues. CDR1 and CDR2 (germline): SGHRS, YFSETQ. The DNA of the CDR3 is TGCGCCAGCAGCCCGGACTCTACCTACAATGAGCAGTTCTTC. This codes for CASSPDSTYNEQFF.

V gene TRBV19 combines with J gene TRBJ1-1; no clear D gene. The CDR3 sequence is 15 residues long. V lost 3 bases and J 1 base, leaving 12 bases between the germline ends. Germline loops: CDR1 LNHDA, CDR2 SQIVND (reference sequence). The CDR3 spells CASSIYWQANTEAFF. For the CDR3, the DNA is TGTGCCAGTAGTATCTATTGGCAGGCGAACACTGAAGCTTTCTTT.

The chain couples TRBV5-1 to TRBJ1-2; D is perhaps TRBD1 (6 bases). The CDR3 has 15 residues. Trimming took 4 bases from V and 4 from J, leaving 17 bases between them. Germline V gives CDR1 SGHRS, CDR2 YFSETQ. The CDR3 nucleotides read TGCGCCAGCAGCCCCCCCGGGACATACCTCTATGGCTACACCTTC. Protein product: CASSPPGTYLYGYTF.

The rearrangement links TRBV4-1 to TRBJ2-7, with a tentative D call TRBD2 (5 bases). Germline-derived CDR1 and CDR2 are MGHRA and YSYEKL. Trimming cost V 1 base and J 2 bases, with 15 bases left between them. The length of the CDR3 is 16 residues. This chain's CDR3 is CASSQAGPRGTYEQYF. CDR3 nucleotides: TGCGCCAGCAGCCAAGCCGGTCCCCGGGGAACCTACGAGCAGTACTTC.

The J gene is TRBJ2-3, the V gene TRBV5-1, with D tentatively TRBD2 (6 bases). V was clipped by 1 base and J by 9 bases, with 9 bases between them. The CDR3 is 12 residues long. Germline CDR1 SGHRS, CDR2 YFSETQ. The CDR3 DNA follows: TGCGCCAGCAGCTTGCCCCGGGGGACGCAGTATTTT. This gives the protein CASSLPRGTQYF. The full variable domain, with the rest looked up from reference TRBV5-1 and TRBJ2-3, is KAGVTQTPRYLIKTRGQQVTLSCSPISGHRSVSWYQQTPGQGLQFLFEYFSETQRNKGNFPGRFSGRQFSNSRSEMNVSTLELGDSALYLCASSLPRGTQYFGPGTRLTVL.

The V and J genes are TRBV2 and TRBJ1-3, with D possibly being TRBD1 (5 bases). This CDR3 region has 14 residues. Trimming shortened V by 5 bases and J by 0 bases, and 8 bases separated the two germline ends. Germline CDR1 and CDR2: SNHLY and FYNNEI. Here the CDR3 reads CASSRTSSGNTIYF. In nucleotides, the CDR3 is TGTGCCAGCAGTAGGACAAGCTCTGGAAACACCATATATTTT.

The V and J genes are TRBV6-2 or TRBV6-3 and TRBJ1-2; 8 positions agree with TRBD1. V shed 4 bases, J shed 2 bases, and the junction held 12 bases outside the gene matches. This CDR3 has 17 amino acids. Germline V gene sequence: CDR1 MNHEY, CDR2 SVGEGT. CDR3 loop: CASSLRTGSTKNYGYTF. The CDR3 DNA follows: TGTGCCAGCAGTTTGAGGACAGGGTCGACGAAGAACTATGGCTACACCTTC.

The chain carries TRBV13 and TRBJ2-7, with 8 bases that match TRBD2. Losses at the gene ends were 4 bases for V and 1 base for J; bases not matched to a gene: 6. From germline, CDR1 is PRHDT and CDR2 FYEKMQ (reference sequence). This CDR3 comprises 15 residues. This chain's CDR3 is CASSSRGGSSYEQYF. CDR3 bases: TGTGCCAGCAGCTCCCGGGGGGGGAGTTCCTACGAGCAGTACTTC.

The V call is TRBV5-8, the J call TRBJ1-1; unclear D gene. This CDR3 contains 16 residues. V was clipped by 4 bases and J by 0 bases, with 16 bases between them. Germline CDR1 reads SGHTS; CDR2 reads YDEGEE. CDR3 loop: CASSHGSGLMNTEAFF. The CDR3 nucleotides are TGTGCCAGCAGCCACGGGTCTGGACTTATGAACACTGAAGCTTTCTTT.

The chain couples TRBV5-4 to TRBJ1-2; D not certain. Trimming pared 9 bases from V and 2 bases from J, leaving 20 bases between. Germline assignment: CDR1 SGHNT and CDR2 YYREEE (reference sequence). The CDR3 is made up of 15 amino acids. The CDR3 protein is CAISTRVGRNYGYTF. DNA of the CDR3: TGTGCCATTTCCACCCGGGTGGGTAGAAACTATGGCTACACCTTC. The full variable domain, completed using reference TRBV5-4 and TRBJ1-2, is ETGVTQSPTHLIKTRGQQVTLRCSSQSGHNTVSWYQQALGQGPQFIFQYYREEENGRGNFPPRFSGLQFPNYSSELNVNALELDDSALYLCAISTRVGRNYGYTFGSGTRLTVV.

This rearrangement joins TRBV28 to TRBJ2-7, with D perhaps TRBD1 (6 bases). V gave up 10 bases and J gave up 0 bases, with 22 bases separating them. Germline V CDR1 and CDR2: MDHEN, SYDVKM. The CDR3 runs 16 residues. CDR3 amino acids: CATKRRDRTHSYEQYF. The CDR3 region has the DNA TGTGCCACCAAACGGCGAGACAGGACCCACTCCTACGAGCAGTACTTC.

This chain joins TRBV7-2 and TRBJ2-1; 8 positions match TRBD2. Germline CDR1 and CDR2: SGHTA and FQGNSA. This CDR3 comprises 15 residues. The ends lost 1 base at V and 9 bases at J; junction bases unmatched: 8. Here the CDR3 reads CASSLDGRAGGEQFF. The CDR3, as DNA: TGTGCCAGCAGCTTAGACGGGAGGGCCGGGGGTGAGCAGTTCTTC.

This clone was picked up one time. Other DNA variants within this sample encode the same CDR3. This CDR3 reads CASSLDRNTEAFF. CDR3 nucleotides: TGTGCCAGCAGCTTGGACAGGAACACTGAAGCTTTCTTT. The chain couples TRBV5-4 to TRBJ1-1, with D unresolved. There are 13 residues in the CDR3. CDR1 is SGHNT, CDR2 YYREEE, per germline (reference sequence). The V and J ends lost 0 bases and 1 base respectively, with 4 bases between them.

This rearrangement joins TRBV18 to TRBJ2-5, with D uncertain. Deletions cut 4 bases from V and 2 bases from J, with 5 bases between. Germline loops: CDR1 KGHSH, CDR2 LQKENI. The CDR3 extends over 12 amino acids. The CDR3 protein is CASSQRQETQYF. As DNA, the CDR3 is TGTGCCAGCTCACAGAGGCAAGAGACCCAGTACTTC.

J is TRBJ2-1 and V is TRBV3-1 (or the pseudogene TRBV3-2); 12 nucleotides agree with TRBD2. The germline V gene encodes CDR1 LGHDT and CDR2 YNNKEL (reference sequence). The CDR3 spans 16 residues. Unmatched junction bases numbered 6, after V lost 4 bases and J lost 5 bases. This CDR3 reads CASSRSLAGGHNEQFF. The CDR3 DNA follows: TGTGCCAGCAGCCGATCCCTAGCGGGGGGGCACAATGAGCAGTTCTTC.

This chain links TRBV13 with TRBJ1-1; D ambiguous. Germline CDR1 reads PRHDT; CDR2 reads FYEKMQ (reference sequence). The V end lost 2 bases, the J end lost 6 bases, and 10 bases lay between the germline ends. CDR3 length: 13 amino acids. The DNA of the CDR3 is TGTGCCAGCAGCTTAAGGCGACTCTCTGAAGCTTTCTTT. Its protein is CASSLRRLSEAFF.

The chain employs TRBV6-1 and TRBJ2-1; TRBD2 aligns across 10 bases. Unmatched junction bases numbered 10, after V lost 2 bases and J lost 0 bases. The germline V gene has CDR1 MNHNS and CDR2 SASEGT. The CDR3 consists of 19 residues. The CDR3 DNA follows: TGTGCCAGCAGTGAAATTCTAGCGGGGGCCAAAAGCTCCTACAATGAGCAGTTCTTC. It is translated as CASSEILAGAKSSYNEQFF.

The V gene is TRBV27, the J gene TRBJ2-7; D is uncertain. CDR3 length: 11 amino acids. Trimming took off 3 bases at V and 6 bases at J, with 6 bases between the two ends. Germline loops: CDR1 MNHEY, CDR2 SMNVEV (reference sequence). The CDR3, as DNA: TGTGCCAGCAGTTTTCGGAGCGAGCAGTACTTC. It is translated as CASSFRSEQYF.

The chain recombines TRBV9 with TRBJ1-2; D might be TRBD1 (6 bases). Germline loops: CDR1 SGDLS, CDR2 YYNGEE. The CDR3 runs 15 residues. Deletions cut 0 bases from V and 3 bases from J, with 12 bases between. The CDR3 reads CASSVVGQSYYGYTF. The CDR3 DNA sequence: TGTGCCAGCAGCGTAGTCGGACAGTCCTACTATGGCTACACCTTC.

The V gene is TRBV7-9, the J gene TRBJ2-7; D gene ambiguous. CDR3 length equals 15 residues. Trimming cost V 4 bases and J 0 bases, with 13 bases left between them. CDR1 and CDR2 from the germline V gene are SEHNR and FQNEAQ (reference sequence). In nucleotides, the CDR3 is TGTGCCAGCAGCTCCCCGAGGAGTCCCTCCTACGAGCAGTACTTC. This translates into CASSSPRSPSYEQYF.

This sequence joins TRBV7-2 and TRBJ1-2; D gene ambiguous. Trimming removed 3 bases from V and 0 bases from J, with 11 bases in between. The CDR3 covers 15 residues. The germline CDR1 and CDR2 sequences are SGHTA and FQGNSA. The CDR3 nucleotides are TGTGCCAGCAGCTTTCGGCAGGCTACTAACTATGGCTACACCTTC. Translated: CASSFRQATNYGYTF.

The chain joins TRBV27 to TRBJ2-7; 7 nucleotides match TRBD2. This CDR3 region has 13 residues. The germline V gene encodes CDR1 MNHEY and CDR2 SMNVEV (reference sequence). With V trimmed by 4 bases and J by 2 bases, 2 bases remained unmatched. CDR3 protein: CASSSGGAYEQYF. The CDR3 nucleotides are TGTGCCAGCAGTTCTGGGGGGGCCTACGAGCAGTACTTC.

The chain recombines TRBV4-1 with TRBJ2-7, with 9 bases fitting TRBD1. Germline trimming cut 6 bases from V and 3 bases from J; bases unmatched to any gene: 15. This CDR3 region has 17 residues. CDR1 is MGHRA, CDR2 YSYEKL, per germline. CDR3 sequence: CASSLHAPGQGSYEQYF. The CDR3 nucleotides are TGCGCCAGCAGTCTTCATGCTCCGGGACAGGGAAGCTACGAGCAGTACTTC.